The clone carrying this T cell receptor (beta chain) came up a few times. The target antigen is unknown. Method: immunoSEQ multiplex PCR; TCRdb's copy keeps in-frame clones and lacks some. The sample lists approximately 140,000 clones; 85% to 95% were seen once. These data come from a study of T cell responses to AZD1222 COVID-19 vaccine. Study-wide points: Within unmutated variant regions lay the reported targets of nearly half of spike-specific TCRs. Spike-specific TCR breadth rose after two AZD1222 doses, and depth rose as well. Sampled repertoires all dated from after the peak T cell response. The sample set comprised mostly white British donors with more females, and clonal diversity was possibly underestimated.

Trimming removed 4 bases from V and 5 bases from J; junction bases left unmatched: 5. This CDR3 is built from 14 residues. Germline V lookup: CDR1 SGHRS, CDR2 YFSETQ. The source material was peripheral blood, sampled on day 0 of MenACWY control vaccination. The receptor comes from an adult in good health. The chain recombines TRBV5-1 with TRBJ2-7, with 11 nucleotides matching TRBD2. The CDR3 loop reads CASSPTTSGDEQYF. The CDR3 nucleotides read TGCGCCAGCAGCCCAACGACTAGCGGGGACGAGCAGTACTTC.